This T cell receptor (beta chain) is from a study of metastatic and nonmetastatic thyroid tumors. Looking at the study overall: Samples came from malignant and benign thyroid patients, and repertoires were compared across blood and tumor or nodule tissue. Study-wide points: Reportedly, malignant thyroid tumors had significantly higher TCR beta diversity than benign nodules, in blood and tumor.

Many counts were recorded for this clone. Antigen specificity is unknown. None of the patients had undergone any treatment ahead of thyroid surgery. Germline V lookup: CDR1 WSHSY, CDR2 SAAADI. The CDR3 totals 18 residues. Trimming cost V 3 bases and J 3 bases; bases outside gene matches: 11. TCRdb re-called clones from the PCR reads using MiXCR. Altogether approximately 82,000 clones are present, about 12% being singletons, with the ten largest covering around 10%. The chain couples TRBV10-2 to TRBJ2-2; 9 bases agree with TRBD2. This receptor was identified in a female donor with papillary thyroid cancer or a benign thyroid nodule (not recorded which). Some clones in this sample may be carry-over from other donors' samples. The sample taken for sequencing was tumor tissue. The CDR3 bases are TGCGCCAGCAGTGACTTAGTCGGGACTAGCATGGACACCGGGGAGCTGTTTTTT. Translated, it gives CASSDLVGTSMDTGELFF.